The 23 T cell receptor beta chains in this list originate from one sample, sequenced in a study of glioma-infiltrating T cells. Amplification of TCR alpha and beta CDR3 regions from RNA used iRepertoire nested multiplex PCR. A single record per CDR3 protein comes from TCRdb applying MiXCR to the multiplex PCR reads. Seen here are about 380,000 distinct CDR3 sequences, about 40% observed once, and the top ten hold about 11%. Sequencing was carried out using glioma tissue, nonneoplastic brain tissue, or PBMCs (not recorded which). The receptors shown here come from a human donor with low-grade glioma or glioblastoma, undergoing nonglioma brain surgery, or in good health (not recorded which).

V gene TRBV11-1 combines with J gene TRBJ1-1, with D possibly TRBD1 on 6 matching bases. In germline, CDR1 is SGHAT, CDR2 FQDESV (reference sequence). V was pared by 5 bases and J by 7 bases, with 17 bases between. The CDR3 totals 14 residues. The CDR3 nucleotides are TGTGCCAGCAGCCGGAGGACAGACCTTTATGAAGCTTTCTTT. Protein: CASSRRTDLYEAFF.

This clonotype was counted ten times or more. The rearrangement links TRBV15 to TRBJ1-2, with D possibly matching TRBD1 (6 bases). The CDR3 is 17 residues long. From germline, CDR1 is LNHNV and CDR2 YYDKDF (reference sequence). V lost 3 bases to trimming and J lost 4 bases, with 21 bases between them. The CDR3, as DNA: TGTGCCACCAGCAGTACCCAGAGGAGGGGGTTTGGCTATGGCTACACCTTC. It yields the protein CATSSTQRRGFGYGYTF.

A remark on this clonotype: At one of its ends the junction is not consistent with the germline gene, which may arise from a read error. V usage is TRBV7-8 and J usage is TRBJ1-1; TRBD1 is a possible D gene (5 bases). Germline V CDR1 and CDR2: SGHVS, FQNEAQ. The CDR3 has 15 residues. CDR3 in amino acids: CASSFRGPSNTGAFF. The CDR3 region has the DNA TGTGCCAGCAGCTTTAGGGGACCGTCGAACACTGGAGCTTTCTTT.

A note on this clonotype: This likely comes from a read error, as the CDR3 has no conserved phenylalanine or tryptophan at its end. The rearrangement links TRBV5-1 to TRBJ1-1; D perhaps matches TRBD1 (5 bases). This CDR3 is built from 15 residues. Germline V gene lookup returns CDR1 SGHRS and CDR2 YFSETQ. With 3 bases removed from V and 3 bases from J, the gap between germline ends came to 15 bases. In DNA form, the CDR3 reads TGCGCCAGCAGCTCCTCGGGACCGCCGGACACTGAAGCTTTCCTT. Encoded protein: CASSSSGPPDTEAFL.

The sample holds a few counts of this clonotype. The chain couples TRBV6-1 to TRBJ2-7, with D possibly TRBD1 on 6 matching bases. CDR1 and CDR2 from the germline V gene are MNHNS and SASEGT. CDR3 length: 11 amino acids. The germline V and J ends were trimmed by 4 bases and 5 bases, with 6 bases remaining between them. This CDR3 reads CASSAGDEQYF. CDR3 nucleotide sequence: TGTGCCAGCAGTGCAGGGGACGAGCAGTACTTC.

In its sample, this clonotype was seen a few times. V and J are TRBV16 and TRBJ2-6; D is unclear. The V end was cut by 4 bases, the J end by 0 bases, with 16 bases between. This CDR3 is built from 18 residues. From germline, CDR1 is KGHSY and CDR2 FQNENV. The CDR3 sequence is CASSPLWSQSSGANVLTF. The CDR3 DNA reads TGTGCCAGCAGCCCTCTTTGGTCTCAATCCTCTGGGGCCAACGTCCTGACTTTC.

V gene TRBV7-9 combines with J gene TRBJ2-1; maybe TRBD1 (6 bases). Germline V gives CDR1 SEHNR, CDR2 FQNEAQ (reference sequence). The CDR3 consists of 16 residues. Trimming stripped 5 bases from V and 0 bases from J, with 14 bases between. The CDR3 sequence: CASSPRGGISYNEQFF. In DNA, the CDR3 is TGTGCCAGCAGCCCCAGGGGCGGCATCTCCTACAATGAGCAGTTCTTC.

The chain couples TRBV20-1 to TRBJ2-4; TRBD1 is a possible D gene (5 bases). Trimming took off 7 bases at V and 0 bases at J, with 16 bases between the two ends. The CDR3 loop spans 15 amino acids. The germline V gene has CDR1 DFQATT and CDR2 SNEGSKA (reference sequence). CDR3 nucleotides: TGCAGTGTCATCCCCCGACAGAAAGCCAAAAACATTCAGTACTTC. This encodes CSVIPRQKAKNIQYF.

The chain combines TRBV27 with TRBJ2-7; D possibly uses TRBD1 or TRBD2 (5 bases each). The V gene's germline CDR1 is MNHEY and CDR2 SMNVEV (reference sequence). Trimming left V 2 bases short and J 6 bases short, with 17 bases between. The CDR3 is made up of 15 amino acids. In DNA, the CDR3 is TGTGCCAGCAGTTTAACTTCCAATTACGGGACCGAGCAGTACTTC. Translating it yields CASSLTSNYGTEQYF.

This clonotype has only a few counts. The chain carries TRBV10-3 and TRBJ2-3; tentatively, D is TRBD1 (5 bases). CDR3 length equals 17 residues. Trimming shortened V by 2 bases and J by 0 bases, and 15 bases separated the two germline ends. Germline loops: CDR1 ENHRY, CDR2 SYGVKD. DNA of the CDR3: TGTGCCATCAGTGAGCCGCCGACAGATTCGAGCACAGATACGCAGTATTTT. This gives the protein CAISEPPTDSSTDTQYF.

A note on this clonotype: This may be a read error, as it is one base from a much larger clone. J is TRBJ1-4 and V is TRBV28, with unresolved D. CDR3 length equals 14 residues. From germline, CDR1 is MDHEN and CDR2 SYDVKM. CDR3 bases: TGTGCCAGCAGCCGACACGCAACTAATGAAAAACTGCTTTTT. It codes for CASSRHATNEKLLF.

This clonotype was observed many times. Here the CDR3 DNA reads TGTGCCAGCAGTTATAGCAGGGATTTTTTCGAGCAGTACTTC. Amino acids: CASSYSRDFFEQYF. The chain has TRBV6-1 and TRBJ2-7, with a weak D call TRBD1 (5 bases). Germline CDR1 is MNHNS and CDR2 is SASEGT. V was cut by 5 bases and J by 6 bases, with 17 bases left in between. This CDR3 region has 14 residues.

There are a few counts of this clonotype. The chain links TRBV7-2 to TRBJ2-1; TRBD1 might be the D (6 bases). Germline lookup yields CDR1 SGHTA and CDR2 FQGNSA. V lost 6 bases and J lost 4, with 16 bases in between. This CDR3 is 15 amino acids long. The CDR3 region is CASRLTGTSYNEQFF. CDR3 nucleotide sequence: TGTGCCAGCAGACTAACCGGGACATCATACAATGAGCAGTTCTTC.

This clonotype was seen many times. The chain is built from TRBV6-1 and TRBJ2-7; D is perhaps TRBD2 (6 bases). Trimming pared 4 bases from V and 0 bases from J, leaving 10 bases between. This CDR3 is 14 amino acids long. Germline CDR1 and CDR2: MNHNS and SASEGT. The DNA for the CDR3 is TGTGCCAGCAGTGCCGGGGGAAGCTCCTACGAGCAGTACTTC. The encoded protein is CASSAGGSSYEQYF.

This clonotype was seen at least ten times. V and J are TRBV7-6 and TRBJ2-1; tentative D call: TRBD2 (5 bases). The CDR3 covers 15 residues. Germline values: CDR1 SGHVS, CDR2 FNYEAQ. V was clipped by 5 bases and J by 3 bases, with 14 bases between them. Here the CDR3 reads CASSPTTYYYNEQFF. CDR3 DNA: TGTGCCAGCAGCCCGACTACCTACTACTACAATGAGCAGTTCTTC.

This clonotype was counted many times. The chain joins TRBV28 to TRBJ2-7; D may match TRBD1 or TRBD2 (5 bases each). The V end was cut by 4 bases, the J end by 3 bases, with 13 bases between. Germline lookup yields CDR1 MDHEN and CDR2 SYDVKM. This CDR3 is built from 14 residues. The CDR3 nucleotides read TGTGCCAGCAGTTCGGGGACCAGAAACTACGAGCAGTACTTC. Amino acid sequence: CASSSGTRNYEQYF.

CDR3 loop: CASRSRDTGLTSSYNEQFF. DNA for the CDR3: TGTGCCAGCCGTTCCCGGGACACGGGCCTAACGAGCTCCTACAATGAGCAGTTCTTC. The chain employs TRBV27 and TRBJ2-1; the D gene is possibly TRBD1 (6 bases). CDR3 length: 19 residues. Trimming left V 8 bases short and J 0 bases short, with 26 bases between. CDR1 and CDR2 from the germline V gene are MNHEY and SMNVEV (reference sequence).

The chain has TRBV5-5 and TRBJ2-3; D gene uncertain. Germline CDR1 SGHKS, CDR2 YYEKEE (reference sequence). The CDR3 is 15 amino acids. V was pared by 0 bases and J by 0 bases, with 8 bases between. This chain's CDR3 is CASSLDAGSTDTQYF. The DNA for the CDR3 is TGTGCCAGCAGCTTGGATGCAGGCAGCACAGATACGCAGTATTTT.

This clonotype was seen many times. The chain joins TRBV28 to TRBJ1-5; the match to TRBD1 covers 11 bases. The J segment lost 4 bases and the V segment lost 6 bases, leaving 5 bases of the junction unmatched. This CDR3 has 15 residues. CDR1 and CDR2 (germline): MDHEN, SYDVKM. The CDR3 loop is CASSNGQGANQPQHF. As DNA, the CDR3 is TGTGCCAGCAGCAATGGACAGGGGGCGAATCAGCCCCAGCATTTT.

As to this clonotype: A read error may explain this, as a much larger clone is one base away. This chain links TRBV25-1 with TRBJ2-7; D might be TRBD1 (5 bases). The V and J ends lost 5 bases and 3 bases respectively, with 23 bases between them. The CDR3 length is 17 residues. The V gene's germline CDR1 is MGHDK and CDR2 SYGVNS. The CDR3 region has the DNA TGTGCCAGCAGTCCCGCAAACCTTTGGGCAGGGAACTACGAGCAGTACTTC. As protein: CASSPANLWAGNYEQYF.

This clonotype has at least ten counts. CDR3 region: CAGETQYF. The CDR3 DNA follows: TGTGCCGGAGAGACCCAGTACTTC. The V gene is TRBV28, the J gene TRBJ2-5, with D hard to call. CDR1 and CDR2 from the germline V gene are MDHEN and SYDVKM. The germline V and J ends were trimmed by 11 bases and 4 bases, with 2 bases remaining between them. CDR3 length equals 8 residues.

In this sample, this clonotype turned up a few times. The gene calls are TRBV6-1 and TRBJ2-4, with a weak D call TRBD2 (5 bases). Germline V gene sequence: CDR1 MNHNS, CDR2 SASEGT. V lost 5 bases, J lost 0 bases, and 11 bases lay in between. This CDR3 is built from 15 residues. This CDR3 reads CASSSPAVAKNIQYF. Here the CDR3 DNA reads TGTGCCAGCAGTAGCCCAGCGGTAGCCAAAAACATTCAGTACTTC.

Regarding this clonotype: With a much larger clone just one base away, this may be a read error. The chain is built from TRBV6-5 and TRBJ2-5; 8 bases agree with TRBD2. CDR1 and CDR2 from the germline V gene are MNHEY and SVGAGI. This CDR3 contains 15 residues. The CDR3 loop reads CAGSYSAGVGETQYF. The CDR3 nucleotides read TGTGCCGGCAGTTACTCAGCGGGAGTGGGAGAGACCCAGTACTTC.